The clone carrying this TCR beta chain was found a few times. Its specificity is unknown. This sample is drawn from a study of response to subunit inactivated influenza vaccine. The V gene's germline CDR1 is SGHRS and CDR2 YFSETQ. The CDR3 totals 13 residues. The V and J ends lost 0 bases and 9 bases respectively, with 7 bases between them. Study-wide points: Authors suggested seasonal influenza vaccinations each recruit few new T cells.

TCRdb reprocessed the RT-PCR reads with MiXCR, giving one entry per CDR3 protein. The data hold 500,000 to 550,000 distinct CDR3 sequences, with around 7.9% observed a single time. The material sequenced was PBMCs from blood, taken roughly 24 months after vaccination. The TCR originated in a man aged 45 to 75 who received an inactivated influenza vaccine. The chain joins TRBV5-1 to TRBJ1-6; no clear D. The CDR3 DNA follows: TGCGCCAGCAGCTTGGAGGGTTTTTCACCCCTCCACTTT. Translating gives CASSLEGFSPLHF. The entire variable domain, with the rest obtained from reference TRBV5-1 and TRBJ1-6, is as follows: KAGVTQTPRYLIKTRGQQVTLSCSPISGHRSVSWYQQTPGQGLQFLFEYFSETQRNKGNFPGRFSGRQFSNSRSEMNVSTLELGDSALYLCASSLEGFSPLHFGNGTRLTVT.